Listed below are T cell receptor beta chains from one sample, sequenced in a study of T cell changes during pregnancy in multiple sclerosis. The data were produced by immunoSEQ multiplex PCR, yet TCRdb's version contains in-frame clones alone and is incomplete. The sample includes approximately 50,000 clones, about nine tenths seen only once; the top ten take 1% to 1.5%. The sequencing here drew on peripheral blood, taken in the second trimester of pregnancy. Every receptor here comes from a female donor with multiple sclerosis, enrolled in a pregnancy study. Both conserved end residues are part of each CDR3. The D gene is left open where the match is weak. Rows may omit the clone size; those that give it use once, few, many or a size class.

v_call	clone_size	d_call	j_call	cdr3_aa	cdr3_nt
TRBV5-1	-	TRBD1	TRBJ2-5	CASGTGAMETQYF	TGCGCCAGCGGGACAGGGGCAATGGAGACCCAGTACTTC
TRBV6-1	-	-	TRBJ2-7	CASSVPGIPYYF	TGTGCCAGCAGTGTGCCCGGGATCCCCTACTACTTC
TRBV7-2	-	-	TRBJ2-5	CASSLGSASETQYF	TGTGCCAGCAGCTTAGGAAGCGCTTCTGAGACCCAGTACTTC
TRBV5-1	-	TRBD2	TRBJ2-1	CASSVGGSYNEQFF	TGCGCCAGCAGCGTCGGGGGGTCCTACAATGAGCAGTTCTTC
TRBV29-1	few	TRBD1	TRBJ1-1	CSAWDRGNTEAFF	TGCAGCGCTTGGGACAGGGGGAACACTGAAGCTTTCTTT
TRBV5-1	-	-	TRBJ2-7	CASSLGLIEGSYEQYF	TGCGCCAGCAGCTTGGGTCTCATAGAGGGCTCCTACGAGCAGTACTTC
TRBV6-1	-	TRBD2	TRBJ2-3	CASSDWLAGGLDTQYF	TGTGCCAGCAGTGACTGGCTAGCGGGGGGGCTTGATACGCAGTATTTT
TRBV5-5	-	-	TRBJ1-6	CASSLERNSPLHF	TGTGCCAGCAGCTTGGAGCGGAATTCACCCCTCCACTTT
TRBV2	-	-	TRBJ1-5	CASSRDGGNQPQHF	TGTGCCAGCAGCAGGGATGGGGGCAATCAGCCCCAGCATTTT
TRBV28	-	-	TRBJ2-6	CASSLPYTTDPTLTF	TGTGCCAGCAGTTTACCCTATACGACAGATCCGACCCTGACTTTC
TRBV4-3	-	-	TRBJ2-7	CASSQVWSDSYEQYF	TGCGCCAGCAGCCAAGTTTGGTCAGACTCCTACGAGCAGTACTTC
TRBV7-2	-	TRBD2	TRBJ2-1	CASSPGLSPSYNEQFF	TGTGCCAGCAGCCCGGGACTATCCCCTAGTTACAATGAGCAGTTCTTC
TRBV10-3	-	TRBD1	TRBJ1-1	CATAQGGGTEAFF	TGTGCCACGGCACAGGGGGGGGGAACTGAAGCTTTCTTT
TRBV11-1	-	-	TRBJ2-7	CASSRDLNYEQYF	TGTGCCAGCAGCCGGGACTTAAACTACGAGCAGTACTTC
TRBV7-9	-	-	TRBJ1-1	CASTLLGATAFF	TGTGCCAGCACCTTGCTGGGAGCCACGGCTTTCTTT
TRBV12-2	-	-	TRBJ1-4	CARSGGTSDEKLFF	TGTGCAAGATCCGGGGGGACAAGCGATGAAAAACTGTTTTTT
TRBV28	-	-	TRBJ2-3	CASSLSLWTDTQYF	TGTGCCAGCAGCCTTTCACTTTGGACAGATACGCAGTATTTT
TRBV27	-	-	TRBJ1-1	CASSSPRDIHTEAFF	TGTGCCAGCAGTTCTCCCAGGGATATTCACACTGAAGCTTTCTTT
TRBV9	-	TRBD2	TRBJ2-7	CASSVGGGGGAEQYF	TGTGCCAGCAGCGTAGGCGGGGGGGGCGGGGCTGAGCAGTACTTC
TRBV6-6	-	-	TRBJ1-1	CASSPPYLENTEAFF	TGTGCCAGCAGTCCCCCCTACCTCGAGAACACTGAAGCTTTCTTT
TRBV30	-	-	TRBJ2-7	CAWSVLTYEQYF	TGTGCCTGGAGTGTACTGACCTACGAGCAGTACTTC
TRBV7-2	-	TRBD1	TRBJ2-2	CASSLRGQGNTGELFF	TGTGCCAGCAGCTTAAGGGGACAGGGGAACACCGGGGAGCTGTTTTTT
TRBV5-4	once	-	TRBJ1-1	CASRGGSGNTEAFF	TGTGCCAGCAGGGGGGGATCGGGGAACACTGAAGCTTTCTTT
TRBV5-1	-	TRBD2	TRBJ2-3	CASRDSSGDTYTQYF	TGCGCCAGCAGAGATAGTAGCGGGGATACCTATACGCAGTATTTT
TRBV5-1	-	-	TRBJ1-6	CASSLRRQGGSNSPLHF	TGCGCCAGCAGCTTACGTCGGCAGGGAGGAAGTAATTCACCCCTCCACTTT
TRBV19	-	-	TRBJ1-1	CASSKPSSGAEAFF	TGTGCCAGTAGTAAACCCTCGTCCGGGGCTGAAGCTTTCTTT
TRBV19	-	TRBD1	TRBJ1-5	CASQGQVGGNQPQHF	TGTGCCAGTCAAGGACAGGTTGGAGGCAATCAGCCCCAGCATTTT
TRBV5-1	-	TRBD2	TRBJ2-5	CASSRSGGGFQETQYF	TGCGCCAGCAGCCGGTCGGGGGGGGGATTTCAAGAGACCCAGTACTTC
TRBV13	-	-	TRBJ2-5	CASSPRGGETQYF	TGTGCCAGCAGCCCGCGGGGCGGAGAGACCCAGTACTTC
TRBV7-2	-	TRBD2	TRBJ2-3	CASSLGLAGADTQYF	TGTGCCAGCAGCTTAGGACTAGCGGGGGCTGATACGCAGTATTTT